This TCR beta chain is drawn from a study of response to subunit inactivated influenza vaccine. V was pared by 4 bases and J by 7 bases, with 8 bases of the junction left unmatched. Germline V gives CDR1 KGHSH, CDR2 LQKENI. There are 15 residues in the CDR3. This clonotype was seen a few times. TCRdb processed the RT-PCR reads anew with MiXCR; each CDR3 protein has one entry. The data contain some 550,000 distinct CDR3 sequences, approximately 24% of them seen just once; the ten biggest clones take up 2.5% to 3%. These data also formed part of another study, on T cells expressing NK-cell markers. As that report states: Making the TCR beta cDNA relied on 5'RACE template switching with UMIs.

The sequences come from CD4+ T cells sorted from PBMCs, collected 12 days after vaccination. The source of this sequence is a man aged 45-60 years who received an inactivated influenza vaccine. The V gene is TRBV18, the J gene TRBJ2-1; 9 positions agree with TRBD2. DNA for the CDR3: TGTGCCAGCTCACAACTAGCGGGCCTGGGGAATGAGCAGTTCTTC. This translates into CASSQLAGLGNEQFF.